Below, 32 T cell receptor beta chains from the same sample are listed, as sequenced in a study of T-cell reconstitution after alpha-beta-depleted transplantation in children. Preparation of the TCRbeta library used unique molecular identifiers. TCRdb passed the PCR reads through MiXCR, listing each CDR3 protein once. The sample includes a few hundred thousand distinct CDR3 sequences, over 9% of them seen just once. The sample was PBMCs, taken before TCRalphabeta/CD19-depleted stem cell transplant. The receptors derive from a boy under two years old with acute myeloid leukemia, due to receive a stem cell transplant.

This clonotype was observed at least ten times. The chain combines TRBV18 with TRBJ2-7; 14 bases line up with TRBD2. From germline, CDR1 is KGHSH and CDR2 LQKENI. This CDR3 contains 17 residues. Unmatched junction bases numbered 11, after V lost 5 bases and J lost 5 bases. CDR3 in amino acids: CASSGGTSGSRFHEQYF. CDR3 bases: TGTGCCAGCTCAGGGGGGACTAGCGGGAGCCGATTCCACGAGCAGTACTTC.

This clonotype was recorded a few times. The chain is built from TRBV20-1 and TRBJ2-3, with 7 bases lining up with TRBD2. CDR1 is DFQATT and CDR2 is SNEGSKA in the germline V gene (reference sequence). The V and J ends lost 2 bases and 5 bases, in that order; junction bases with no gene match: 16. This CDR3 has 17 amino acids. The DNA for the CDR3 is TGCAGTGCTAGATCTGGAGGGAGGGCCCATTCCGGAGATACGCAGTATTTT. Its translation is CSARSGGRAHSGDTQYF.

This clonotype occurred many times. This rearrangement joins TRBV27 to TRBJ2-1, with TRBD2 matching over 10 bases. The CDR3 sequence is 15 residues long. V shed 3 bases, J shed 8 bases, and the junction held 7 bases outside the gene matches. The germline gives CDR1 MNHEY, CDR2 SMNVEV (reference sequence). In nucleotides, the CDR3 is TGTGCCAGCAGTTTCTCTAGCGGGAGCGGGTATGAGCAGTTCTTC. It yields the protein CASSFSSGSGYEQFF.

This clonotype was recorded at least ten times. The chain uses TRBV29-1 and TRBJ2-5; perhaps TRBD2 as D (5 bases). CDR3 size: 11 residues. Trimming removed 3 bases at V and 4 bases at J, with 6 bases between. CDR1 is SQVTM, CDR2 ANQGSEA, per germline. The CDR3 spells CSVDSGETQYF. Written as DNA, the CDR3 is TGCAGCGTTGACAGCGGAGAGACCCAGTACTTC.

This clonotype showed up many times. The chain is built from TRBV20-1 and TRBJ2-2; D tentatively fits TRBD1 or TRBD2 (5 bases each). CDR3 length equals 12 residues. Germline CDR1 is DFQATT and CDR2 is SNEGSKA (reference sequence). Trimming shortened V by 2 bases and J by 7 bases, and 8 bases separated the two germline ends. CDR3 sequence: CSARWGFGELFF. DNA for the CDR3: TGCAGTGCTAGATGGGGGTTCGGGGAGCTGTTTTTT.

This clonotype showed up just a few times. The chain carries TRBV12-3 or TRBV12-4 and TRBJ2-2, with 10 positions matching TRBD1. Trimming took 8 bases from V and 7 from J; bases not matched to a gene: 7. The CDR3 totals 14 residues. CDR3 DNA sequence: TGTGCCAGCGGCGGGACAGGGGTCTTCGGGGAGCTGTTTTTT. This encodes CASGGTGVFGELFF.

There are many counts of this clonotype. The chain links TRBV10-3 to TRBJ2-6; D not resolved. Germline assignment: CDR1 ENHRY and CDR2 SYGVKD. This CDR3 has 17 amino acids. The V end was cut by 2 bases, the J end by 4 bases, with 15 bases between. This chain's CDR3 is CAISESGLGMGANVLTF. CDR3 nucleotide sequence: TGTGCCATCAGTGAGAGTGGTTTGGGGATGGGGGCCAACGTCCTGACTTTC.

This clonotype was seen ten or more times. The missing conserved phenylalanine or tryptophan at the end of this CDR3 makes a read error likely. Written as DNA, the CDR3 is TGTGCCAGCAGTTCCTGGGACAGCCCTCAAGAGACCCAGTACTCC. It is translated as CASSSWDSPQETQYS. The gene calls are TRBV12-3 or TRBV12-4 and TRBJ2-5, with 7 bases fitting TRBD1. The junction had 7 bases not matched to a gene; V was cut back by 4 bases and J by 2 bases. The CDR3 runs 15 residues.

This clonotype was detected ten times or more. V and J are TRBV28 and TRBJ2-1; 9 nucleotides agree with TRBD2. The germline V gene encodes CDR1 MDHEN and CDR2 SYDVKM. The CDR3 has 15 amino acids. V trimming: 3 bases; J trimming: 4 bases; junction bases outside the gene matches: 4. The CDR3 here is CASSLLAGIYNEQFF. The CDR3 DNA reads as TGTGCCAGCAGTTTGCTAGCGGGGATATACAATGAGCAGTTCTTC.

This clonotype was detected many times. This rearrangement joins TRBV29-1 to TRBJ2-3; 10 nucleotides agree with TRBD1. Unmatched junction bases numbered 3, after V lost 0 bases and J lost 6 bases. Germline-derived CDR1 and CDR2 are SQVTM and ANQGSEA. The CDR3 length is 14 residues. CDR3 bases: TGCAGCGTTGAAGAGACAGGGGGCTCCGATACGCAGTATTTT. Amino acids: CSVEETGGSDTQYF.

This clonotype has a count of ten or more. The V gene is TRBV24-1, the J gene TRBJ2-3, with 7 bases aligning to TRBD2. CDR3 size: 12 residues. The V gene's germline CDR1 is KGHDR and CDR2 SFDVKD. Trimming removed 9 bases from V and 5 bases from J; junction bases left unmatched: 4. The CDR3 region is CATRGEIDTQYF. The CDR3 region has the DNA TGTGCCACCCGGGGGGAGATAGATACGCAGTATTTT.

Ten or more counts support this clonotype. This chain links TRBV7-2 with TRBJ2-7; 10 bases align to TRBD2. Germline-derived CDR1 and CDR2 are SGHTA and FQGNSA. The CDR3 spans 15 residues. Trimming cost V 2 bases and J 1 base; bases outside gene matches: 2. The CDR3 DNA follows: TGTGCCAGCAGCTTATATAGCGGGAGGTCCTACGAGCAGTACTTC. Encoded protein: CASSLYSGRSYEQYF.

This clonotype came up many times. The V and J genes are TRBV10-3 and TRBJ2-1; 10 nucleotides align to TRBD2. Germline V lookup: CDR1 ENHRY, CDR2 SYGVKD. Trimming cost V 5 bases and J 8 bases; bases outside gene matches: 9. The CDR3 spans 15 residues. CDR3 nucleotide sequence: TGTGCCATCAGTCTCCCAGCGGGAGGGCTGTATGAGCAGTTCTTC. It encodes CAISLPAGGLYEQFF.

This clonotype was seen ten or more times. CDR3 nucleotides: TGTGCCAGCAGTGCACCGGGACAGGGGCAGCGGGCTATCGAACCGAACATCTACGAGCAGTACTTC. This encodes CASSAPGQGQRAIEPNIYEQYF. V usage is TRBV25-1 and J usage is TRBJ2-7; 10 bases are a match to TRBD1. With V trimmed by 4 bases and J by 3 bases, 27 bases remained unmatched. Germline assignment: CDR1 MGHDK and CDR2 SYGVNS. The CDR3 covers 22 residues.

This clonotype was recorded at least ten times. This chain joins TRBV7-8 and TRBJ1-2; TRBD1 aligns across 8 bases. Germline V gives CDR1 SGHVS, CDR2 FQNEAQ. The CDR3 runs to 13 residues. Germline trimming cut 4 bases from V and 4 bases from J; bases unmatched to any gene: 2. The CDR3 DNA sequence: TGTGCCAGCAGCTGGGGGACAGGCTATGGCTACACCTTC. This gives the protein CASSWGTGYGYTF.

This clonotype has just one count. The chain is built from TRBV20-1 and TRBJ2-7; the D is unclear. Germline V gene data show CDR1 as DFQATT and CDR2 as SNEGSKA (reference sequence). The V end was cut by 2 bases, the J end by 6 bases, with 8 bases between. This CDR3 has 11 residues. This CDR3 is CSARRVGEQYF. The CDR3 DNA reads TGCAGTGCTAGACGGGTGGGCGAGCAGTACTTC.

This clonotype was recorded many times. The CDR3 reads CATSLDSWSNQPQHF. CDR3 coding DNA: TGTGCCACCAGCCTGGACAGCTGGAGCAATCAGCCCCAGCATTTT. The V gene is TRBV15, the J gene TRBJ1-5, with a weak D call TRBD1 (6 bases). The CDR3 extends over 15 amino acids. In germline, CDR1 is LNHNV, CDR2 YYDKDF (reference sequence). V gave up 5 bases and J gave up 1 base, with 12 bases separating them. The full variable domain, rest sourced from reference TRBV15 and TRBJ1-5, is DAMVIQNPRYQVTQFGKPVTLSCSQTLNHNVMYWYQQKSSQAPKLLFHYYDKDFNNEADTPDNFQSRRPNTSFCFLDIRSPGLGDTAMYLCATSLDSWSNQPQHFGDGTRLSIL.

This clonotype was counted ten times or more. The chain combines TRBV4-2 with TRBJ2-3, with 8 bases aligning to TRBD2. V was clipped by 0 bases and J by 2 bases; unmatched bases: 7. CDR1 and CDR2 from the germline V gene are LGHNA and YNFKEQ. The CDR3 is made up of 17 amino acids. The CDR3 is CASSQEGRGGLTDTQYF. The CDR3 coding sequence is TGTGCCAGCAGCCAAGAGGGACGGGGGGGCCTCACAGATACGCAGTATTTT.

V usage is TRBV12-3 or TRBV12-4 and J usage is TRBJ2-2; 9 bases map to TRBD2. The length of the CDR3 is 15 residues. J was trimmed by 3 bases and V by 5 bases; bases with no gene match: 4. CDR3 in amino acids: CASSPKRGDTGELFF. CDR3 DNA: TGTGCCAGCAGTCCAAAGCGGGGGGACACCGGGGAGCTGTTTTTT.

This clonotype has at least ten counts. The DNA of the CDR3 is TGCAGCGTTGTCCGGGACCCCCTTCGACTAGCGGGAGGGCCAGGTGAGCAGTTCTTC. It yields the protein CSVVRDPLRLAGGPGEQFF. The chain links TRBV29-1 to TRBJ2-1; 14 positions match TRBD2. V lost 4 bases to trimming and J lost 9 bases; unmatched junction nucleotides: 20. Germline CDR1 is SQVTM and CDR2 is ANQGSEA. The CDR3 extends over 19 amino acids.

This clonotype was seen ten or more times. CDR3 loop: CASRTGGYTEAFF. The CDR3 DNA is TGTGCCAGCAGGACAGGGGGATACACTGAAGCTTTCTTT. The chain is built from TRBV12-3 or TRBV12-4 and TRBJ1-1, with 9 nucleotides matching TRBD1. The CDR3 is 13 amino acids. V lost 6 bases and J lost 3; bases outside the gene matches: 2.

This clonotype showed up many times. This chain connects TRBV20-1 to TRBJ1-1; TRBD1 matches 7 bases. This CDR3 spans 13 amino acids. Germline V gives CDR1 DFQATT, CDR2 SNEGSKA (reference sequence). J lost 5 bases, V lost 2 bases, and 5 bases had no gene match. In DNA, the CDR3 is TGCAGTGCTAGACCACAGGGGAGGACTGAAGCTTTCTTT. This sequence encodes CSARPQGRTEAFF.

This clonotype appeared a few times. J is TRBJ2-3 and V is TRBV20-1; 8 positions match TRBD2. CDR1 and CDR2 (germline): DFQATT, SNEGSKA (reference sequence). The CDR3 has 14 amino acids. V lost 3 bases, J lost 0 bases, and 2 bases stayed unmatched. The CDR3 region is CSARKRGSTDTQYF. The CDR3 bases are TGCAGTGCTAGGAAGCGGGGGAGCACAGATACGCAGTATTTT.

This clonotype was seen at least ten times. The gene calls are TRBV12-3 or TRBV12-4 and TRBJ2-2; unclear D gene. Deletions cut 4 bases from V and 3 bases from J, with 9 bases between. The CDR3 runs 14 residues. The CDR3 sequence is CASSWSGDTGELFF. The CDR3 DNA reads TGTGCCAGCAGTTGGTCAGGAGACACCGGGGAGCTGTTTTTT.

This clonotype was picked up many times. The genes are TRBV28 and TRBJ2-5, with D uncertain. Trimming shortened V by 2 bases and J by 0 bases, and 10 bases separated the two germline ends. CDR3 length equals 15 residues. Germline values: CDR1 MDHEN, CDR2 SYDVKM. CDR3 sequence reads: CASSLMQSYQETQYF. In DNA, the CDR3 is TGTGCCAGCAGTTTAATGCAGTCGTACCAAGAGACCCAGTACTTC.

CDR3 bases: TGTGCCAGCAGTTACGGGGGCGGGGGGGAGCTGTTTTTT. It translates to CASSYGGGGELFF. The chain couples TRBV6-5 to TRBJ2-2; TRBD1 might be the D (6 bases). The CDR3 length is 13 residues. The germline V and J ends were trimmed by 2 bases and 8 bases, with 9 bases remaining between them. CDR1 and CDR2 (germline): MNHEY, SVGAGI.

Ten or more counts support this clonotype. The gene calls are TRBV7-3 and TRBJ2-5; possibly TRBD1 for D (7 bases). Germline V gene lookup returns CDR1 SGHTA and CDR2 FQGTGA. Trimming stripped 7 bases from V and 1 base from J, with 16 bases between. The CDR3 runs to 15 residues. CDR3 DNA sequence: TGTGCCAGCACCCCCCAGGGGGGCCTCCAAGAGACCCAGTACTTC. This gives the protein CASTPQGGLQETQYF.

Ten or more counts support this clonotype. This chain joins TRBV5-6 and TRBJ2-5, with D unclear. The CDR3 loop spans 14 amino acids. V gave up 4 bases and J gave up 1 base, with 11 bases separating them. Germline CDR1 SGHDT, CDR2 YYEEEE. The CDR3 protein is CASSALATQETQYF. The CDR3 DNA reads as TGTGCCAGCAGCGCCCTGGCCACCCAAGAGACCCAGTACTTC.

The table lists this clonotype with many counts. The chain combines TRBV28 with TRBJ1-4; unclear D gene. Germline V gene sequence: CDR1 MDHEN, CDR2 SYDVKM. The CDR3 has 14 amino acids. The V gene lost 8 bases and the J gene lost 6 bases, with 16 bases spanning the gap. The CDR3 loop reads CASGPQDDDEKLFF. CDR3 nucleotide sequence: TGTGCCAGCGGTCCCCAGGACGACGATGAAAAACTGTTTTTT. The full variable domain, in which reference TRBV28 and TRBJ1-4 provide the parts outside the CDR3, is DVKVTQSSRYLVKRTGEKVFLECVQDMDHENMFWYRQDPGLGLRLIYFSYDVKMKEKGDIPEGYSVSREKKERFSLILESASTNQTSMYLCASGPQDDDEKLFFGSGTQLSVL.

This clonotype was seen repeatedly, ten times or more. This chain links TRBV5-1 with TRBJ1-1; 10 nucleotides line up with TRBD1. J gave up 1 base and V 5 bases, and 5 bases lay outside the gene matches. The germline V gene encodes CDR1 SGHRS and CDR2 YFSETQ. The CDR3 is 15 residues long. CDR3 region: CASRLDRGWNTEAFF. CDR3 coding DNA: TGCGCCAGCAGACTGGACAGGGGGTGGAACACTGAAGCTTTCTTT.

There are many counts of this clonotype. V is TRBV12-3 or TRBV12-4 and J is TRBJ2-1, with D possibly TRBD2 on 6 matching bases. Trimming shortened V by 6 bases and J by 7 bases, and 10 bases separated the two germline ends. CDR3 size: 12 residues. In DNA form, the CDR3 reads TGTGCCAGCAGCATAGGGAGGAATGAGCAGTTCTTC. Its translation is CASSIGRNEQFF.

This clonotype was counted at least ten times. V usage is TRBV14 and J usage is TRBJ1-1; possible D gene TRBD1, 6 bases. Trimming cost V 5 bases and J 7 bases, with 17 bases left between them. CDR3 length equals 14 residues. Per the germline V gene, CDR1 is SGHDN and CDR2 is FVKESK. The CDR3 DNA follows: TGTGCCAGCAGCATCAGACAGGTCGTGGATGAAGCTTTCTTT. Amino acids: CASSIRQVVDEAFF.